The rows below give T cell receptor beta chains drawn from one sample of a study of blood T cells in healthy people across ages. TCRdb re-called the 5' RACE reads through MiXCR, storing one row per CDR3 protein. The sample lists some 1.4 million distinct CDR3 sequences; roughly 40% were seen once. Sequencing used blood. Source of these receptors: a woman between 18 and 29 years old in good health. The CDR3 runs from the conserved cysteine through the conserved F or W. Fields, in order: J gene, D gene, V gene, clone size, CDR3 DNA, CDR3 protein. The D gene is left open where the match is weak. Clone size appears in some rows only: once, few, many, or a class for an expanded clone.

TRBJ1-1	-	TRBV28	few	TGTGCCAGCAGTTTAGGGCCGGACGGCTACACTGAAGCTTTCTTT	CASSLGPDGYTEAFF
TRBJ1-1	-	TRBV6-6	-	TGTGCCAGCAGTCCGGCCACACAGGGCGGCACTGAAGCTTTCTTT	CASSPATQGGTEAFF
TRBJ2-3	-	TRBV28	few	TGTGCCAGCGAAGAGGGCACAGATACGCAGTATTTT	CASEEGTDTQYF
TRBJ2-7	-	TRBV7-3	few	TGTGCCAGCAGCCCGGGGGCAGAGTACGAGCAGTACTTC	CASSPGAEYEQYF
TRBJ2-7	TRBD1	TRBV5-1	-	TGCGCCAGCAGCTTGGCCCAGGGGGAGCTCTACTTAAACGAGCAGTACTTC	CASSLAQGELYLNEQYF
TRBJ2-3	-	TRBV7-9	few	TGTGCCAGCAGCTTAGTACGAGGCGGAACTAGCACAGATACGCAGTATTTT	CASSLVRGGTSTDTQYF
TRBJ2-7	-	TRBV21-1	-	TGTGCCAGCACCAGGGCAACCTACAATGAGCAGTACTTC	CASTRATYNEQYF
TRBJ2-3	-	TRBV7-3	-	TGTGCCAGCAGCTCCCCCTCCACAGGGTCCGATACGCAGTATTTT	CASSSPSTGSDTQYF
TRBJ2-3	-	TRBV7-3	few	TGTGCCAGCAGCTTAGGTTCGATCGGGAGCGGGGATACGCAGTATTTT	CASSLGSIGSGDTQYF
TRBJ2-1	TRBD2	TRBV7-9	-	TGTGCCAGCAGCTCAGGGACTAGCGCCAGCTCCTACAATGAGCAGTTCTTC	CASSSGTSASSYNEQFF
TRBJ2-3	TRBD1	TRBV7-9	-	TGTGCCAGCAGCTCAACCAGGGGGCCAAGCACAGATACGCAGTATTTT	CASSSTRGPSTDTQYF
TRBJ2-7	TRBD2	TRBV27	few	TGTGCCAGCATCCGGGACTTTTCCCGCACTGTCGGGCGGGGGTTCTCCTACGAGCAGTACTTC	CASIRDFSRTVGRGFSYEQYF
TRBJ2-7	-	TRBV21-1	-	TGTGCCACCAGTGGGGCCCCCGAGCAGTACTTC	CATSGAPEQYF
TRBJ2-3	TRBD2	TRBV6-4	-	TGTGCCAGCAGTGAGACTAGCGGGAGGACCCTTCATACGCAGTATTTT	CASSETSGRTLHTQYF
TRBJ1-2	TRBD1	TRBV28	few	TGTGCCAGCAGTCCCAGGGACAGCAGATTCTATGGCTACACCTTC	CASSPRDSRFYGYTF
TRBJ2-1	TRBD2	TRBV2	-	TGTGCCAGCAGTGAAGAAGGCGGTATAGTGGCTAGCGGGGACAATGAGCAGTTCTTC	CASSEEGGIVASGDNEQFF
TRBJ2-1	TRBD1	TRBV6-1	-	TGTGCCAGCATGGGAAGTCCGGGACAGGGGGCGAGTGAGCAGTTCTTC	CASMGSPGQGASEQFF